These 22 T cell receptor beta chains were sequenced from one sample in a study of T cells in Graves' hyperthyroidism and ophthalmopathy. TCR beta CDR3 regions were amplified from RNA. During a first-round RT-PCR of the TCR CDR3, the HTBI primer set was used. MiXCR, run by TCRdb on the multiplex PCR reads, gives a single entry per CDR3 protein. The sample records some 400,000 distinct CDR3 sequences, over 15% being singletons. Material: blood. The receptors shown here come from a woman aged 18-35 years with Graves' hyperthyroidism.

Comment on this clonotype: Just one base apart from a much larger clone, this may be a read error. The chain employs TRBV30 and TRBJ1-1; no clear D gene. This CDR3 comprises 12 residues. Germline values: CDR1 GTSNPN, CDR2 SVGIG (reference sequence). The CDR3 sequence is CAWRGLNTEACF. In DNA, the CDR3 is TGTGCCTGGAGAGGCTTGAACACTGAAGCTTGCTTT.

This clonotype was seen only a few times. This chain links TRBV5-5 with TRBJ1-1, with 7 bases that match TRBD1. V lost 5 bases, J lost 4 bases, and 5 bases stayed unmatched. The CDR3 runs 13 residues. CDR1 is SGHKS, CDR2 YYEKEE, per germline (reference sequence). This chain's CDR3 is CASRITGATEAFF. CDR3 DNA: TGTGCCAGCAGGATTACAGGGGCCACTGAAGCTTTCTTT.

This clonotype was recorded many times. The J gene is TRBJ2-2, the V gene TRBV6-1, with D uncertain. This CDR3 comprises 16 residues. The V gene's germline CDR1 is MNHNS and CDR2 SASEGT. Trimming took off 4 bases at V and 1 base at J, with 13 bases between the two ends. This CDR3 is CASSARPDLNTGELFF. The CDR3 DNA is TGTGCCAGCAGTGCCAGACCTGACTTGAACACCGGGGAGCTGTTTTTT.

The gene calls are TRBV12-3 or TRBV12-4 and TRBJ1-1; 11 bases agree with TRBD1. The J segment lost 4 bases and the V segment lost 5 bases, leaving 6 bases of the junction unmatched. This CDR3 has 15 amino acids. CDR3 loop: CASSGTGGWSTEAFF. CDR3 nucleotides: TGTGCCAGCAGTGGGACAGGGGGGTGGTCCACTGAAGCTTTCTTT.

This clonotype was picked up many times. This chain links TRBV11-3 with TRBJ2-2; D tentatively fits TRBD1 or TRBD2 (6 bases each). The germline V gene has CDR1 SGHNT and CDR2 YENEEA. V was pared by 4 bases and J by 5 bases, with 20 bases between. This CDR3 has 17 amino acids. Written as DNA, the CDR3 is TGTGCCAGCAGCTCCGGGCGAGGTGGGGGGCGTACCGGGGAGCTGTTTTTT. It codes for CASSSGRGGGRTGELFF.

This clonotype was picked up many times. The chain couples TRBV7-2 to TRBJ2-7, with 9 bases aligning to TRBD1. V lost 1 base and J lost 3; bases outside the gene matches: 1. The CDR3 extends over 14 amino acids. The germline gives CDR1 SGHTA, CDR2 FQGNSA. Here the CDR3 DNA reads TGTGCCAGCAGCTTAGGGGGACAGGGCTACGAGCAGTACTTC. Translation: CASSLGGQGYEQYF.

In this sample, this clonotype turned up many times. The chain is built from TRBV29-1 and TRBJ1-1; D might be TRBD1 (6 bases). CDR1 and CDR2 (germline): SQVTM, ANQGSEA. V lost 6 bases and J 2 bases, leaving 10 bases between the germline ends. The CDR3 runs 12 residues. CDR3 amino acids: CSVGHSNTEAFF. The CDR3 DNA is TGCAGCGTGGGACACTCTAACACTGAAGCTTTCTTT. Using reference TRBV29-1 and TRBJ1-1 for the parts outside the CDR3, the full variable domain is SAVISQKPSRDICQRGTSLTIQCQVDSQVTMMFWYRQQPGQSLTLIATANQGSEATYESGFVIDKFPISRPNLTFSTLTVSNMSPEDSSIYLCSVGHSNTEAFFGQGTRLTVV.

J is TRBJ1-5 and V is TRBV6-1; D is possibly TRBD1 (6 bases). Germline V lookup: CDR1 MNHNS, CDR2 SASEGT. V lost 7 bases and J 1 base, leaving 11 bases between the germline ends. This CDR3 contains 14 residues. As DNA, the CDR3 is TGTGCCAGCACGGGGGGCTGGAGCAATCAGCCCCAGCATTTT. Translation: CASTGGWSNQPQHF.

This clonotype appeared many times. The CDR3 protein is CSVGGPGQGIYGYTF. The CDR3 nucleotides are TGCAGCGTTGGTGGTCCAGGACAGGGGATCTATGGCTACACCTTC. V is TRBV29-1 and J is TRBJ1-2; 9 bases fit TRBD1. The CDR3 runs to 15 residues. CDR1 SQVTM and CDR2 ANQGSEA come from the germline V gene. Germline trimming cut 4 bases from V and 4 bases from J; bases unmatched to any gene: 10.

Comment on this clonotype: At one boundary the junction diverges from the germline segment, which might be a read error. The rearrangement joins TRBV30 to TRBJ1-3; D is uncertain. The CDR3 length is 13 residues. Per the germline V gene, CDR1 is GTSNPN and CDR2 is SVGIG (reference sequence). CDR3 sequence reads: CAWSGFPPNTIYF. Written as DNA, the CDR3 is TGTGCCTGGAGTGGATTCCCCCCCAACACGATATATTTT.

This clonotype appeared many times. The chain uses TRBV12-3 or TRBV12-4 and TRBJ1-2, with D hard to call. Trimming cost V 6 bases and J 0 bases, with 11 bases left between them. This CDR3 comprises 14 residues. The CDR3 DNA sequence: TGTGCCAGCAGGCTAAGGCGTTCTAACTATGGCTACACCTTC. Its translation: CASRLRRSNYGYTF.

This clonotype was observed many times. V gene TRBV15 combines with J gene TRBJ2-7; D possibly corresponds to TRBD2 (6 bases). The germline V gene has CDR1 LNHNV and CDR2 YYDKDF (reference sequence). This CDR3 has 14 amino acids. Trimming shortened V by 3 bases and J by 2 bases, and 11 bases separated the two germline ends. In DNA form, the CDR3 reads TGTGCCACCAGCAGGTATCTAGCGCCCTACGAGCAGTACTTC. This sequence encodes CATSRYLAPYEQYF.

The chain carries TRBV12-3 or TRBV12-4 and TRBJ2-2; D is unclear. Trimming removed 3 bases from V and 3 bases from J, with 11 bases in between. The CDR3 covers 15 residues. CDR3 residues: CASSFGPMDTGELFF. The CDR3, as DNA: TGTGCCAGCAGTTTCGGACCCATGGACACCGGGGAGCTGTTTTTT.

At least ten counts were recorded for this clonotype. The chain recombines TRBV2 with TRBJ1-5; weak D call: TRBD1 (5 bases). The length of the CDR3 is 15 residues. CDR1 and CDR2 (germline): SNHLY, FYNNEI. V lost 6 bases and J lost 7, with 19 bases in between. In DNA, the CDR3 is TGTGCCAGCAGCGCCGGAGAAGGGGCCTACCAGCCCCAGCATTTT. The encoded protein is CASSAGEGAYQPQHF.

This clonotype was seen at least ten times. The V call is TRBV30, the J call TRBJ2-4; D uncertain. Germline V gene lookup returns CDR1 GTSNPN and CDR2 SVGIG (reference sequence). The ends were cut back, 6 bases at V and 0 bases at J, with 6 bases in the middle. The CDR3 extends over 12 amino acids. CDR3: CACSLAKNIQYF. As DNA, the CDR3 is TGTGCCTGTAGCTTAGCCAAAAACATTCAGTACTTC.

In this sample, this clonotype turned up a few times. The chain links TRBV20-1 to TRBJ1-3; D is perhaps TRBD1 (5 bases). Germline-derived CDR1 and CDR2 are DFQATT and SNEGSKA (reference sequence). Between the trimmed V and J ends, which lost 4 bases and 1 base, there was a span of 8 bases. The length of the CDR3 is 13 residues. The CDR3, as DNA: TGCAGTGCTATTGAGGGGTCTGGAAACACCATATATTTT. It yields the protein CSAIEGSGNTIYF.

Ten or more counts support this clonotype. The chain has TRBV19 and TRBJ2-7; no clear D gene. Germline V gene data show CDR1 as LNHDA and CDR2 as SQIVND (reference sequence). Between the trimmed V and J ends, which lost 7 bases and 1 base, there was a span of 14 bases. This CDR3 is 14 amino acids long. The CDR3 nucleotides are TGTGCCAGTAACCCGCAGGTAACTTCCTACGAGCAGTACTTC. It translates to CASNPQVTSYEQYF.

This clonotype came up many times. V and J are TRBV27 and TRBJ2-5; 11 bases fit TRBD2. The CDR3 extends over 15 amino acids. The trim removed 5 bases at V and 5 bases at J, leaving 7 bases unmatched. CDR1 and CDR2 (germline): MNHEY, SMNVEV (reference sequence). This chain's CDR3 is CASSPLAGGGETQYF. The CDR3 nucleotides are TGTGCCAGCAGTCCCCTAGCGGGGGGAGGGGAGACCCAGTACTTC.

CDR3 sequence (DNA): TGTGCCAGCAGCTTAGCCGGGGGCCACTCTGGAAACACCATATATTTT. Protein: CASSLAGGHSGNTIYF. The chain uses TRBV7-8 and TRBJ1-3, with TRBD1 as a possible D gene (6 bases). This CDR3 comprises 16 residues. Germline CDR1 SGHVS, CDR2 FQNEAQ. V lost 0 bases, J lost 0 bases, and 9 bases lay in between.

This clonotype was detected ten times or more. This chain connects TRBV28 to TRBJ2-7, with D possibly TRBD2 on 6 matching bases. The germline CDR1 and CDR2 sequences are MDHEN and SYDVKM. The CDR3 covers 15 residues. V was pared by 0 bases and J by 2 bases, with 11 bases between. The CDR3 DNA reads as TGTGCCAGCAGTTTATGGGCAGGGAGGACCTACGAGCAGTACTTC. Residues: CASSLWAGRTYEQYF.

This clonotype was picked up many times. V gene TRBV5-1 combines with J gene TRBJ1-1; D may be TRBD1 (5 bases). CDR1 is SGHRS, CDR2 YFSETQ, per germline. Trimming pared 0 bases from V and 4 bases from J, leaving 13 bases between. The CDR3 runs to 15 residues. Here the CDR3 reads CASSLGLRGGTEAFF. Here the CDR3 DNA reads TGCGCCAGCAGCTTGGGGCTGCGGGGGGGCACTGAAGCTTTCTTT.

This clonotype came up many times. The V call is TRBV20-1, the J call TRBJ2-5; D is ambiguous. Trimming shortened V by 0 bases and J by 6 bases, and 8 bases separated the two germline ends. This CDR3 comprises 12 residues. Germline V gene sequence: CDR1 DFQATT, CDR2 SNEGSKA (reference sequence). The CDR3 DNA is TGCAGTGCTAGAGATAGGAGAAAGACCCAGTACTTC. Amino acids: CSARDRRKTQYF.